The rows below give T cell receptor beta chains drawn from one sample of a study of T cell responses to AZD1222 COVID-19 vaccine. Measured with immunoSEQ multiplex PCR; TCRdb has only the in-frame clones, and not every one. The data hold roughly 110,000 clones, with about 90% observed a single time. The material sequenced was peripheral blood, taken 28 days after the second AZD1222 dose. These receptors all stem from an adult who received the AZD1222 COVID-19 vaccine. Each CDR3 is given with its conserved first and last residue. Each record gives: J gene, D gene, clone size, V gene, CDR3 protein, CDR3 DNA. The D gene is left open where the match is weak. Rows may omit the clone size; those that give it use once, few, many or a size class.

TRBJ1-1	-	-	TRBV6-5	CASSSGTWNTEAFF	TGTGCCAGCTCTTCGGGGACATGGAACACTGAAGCTTTCTTT
TRBJ1-1	TRBD1	-	TRBV11-2	CASRLTGESTEAFF	TGTGCCAGCAGGCTGACAGGGGAGAGCACTGAAGCTTTCTTT
TRBJ1-6	-	-	TRBV5-6	CASSLYQPGSPLHF	TGTGCCAGCAGCTTATACCAACCGGGTTCACCCCTCCACTTT
TRBJ2-7	-	-	TRBV27	CASSLRGLDYEQYF	TGTGCCAGCAGTTTACGGGGGTTAGATTACGAGCAGTACTTC
TRBJ2-7	-	-	TRBV7-9	CASSPSTSSYEQYF	TGTGCCAGCAGCCCGAGCACCAGCTCCTACGAGCAGTACTTC
TRBJ2-7	-	-	TRBV5-5	CASSLWGFEQYF	TGTGCCAGCAGCTTGTGGGGATTCGAGCAGTACTTC
TRBJ1-4	TRBD1	-	TRBV15	CATSRLDRGGNEKLFF	TGTGCCACCAGCAGACTCGACAGGGGTGGGAATGAAAAACTGTTTTTT
TRBJ2-7	-	once	TRBV6-1	CASSPGGRDEQYF	TGTGCCAGCAGCCCGGGGGGCCGAGACGAGCAGTACTTC
TRBJ2-3	-	few	TRBV6-5	CASRWDLTDTQYF	TGTGCCAGCAGATGGGACCTCACAGATACGCAGTATTTT
TRBJ1-2	TRBD1	-	TRBV9	CASTPDRDRANYGYTF	TGTGCCAGCACCCCTGACCGGGACAGAGCTAACTATGGCTACACCTTC
TRBJ2-7	-	-	TRBV29-1	CSVPGEAYEQYF	TGCAGCGTGCCCGGGGAAGCCTACGAGCAGTACTTC
TRBJ1-5	TRBD1	-	TRBV19	CASSIRTGSPQPQHF	TGTGCCAGTAGTATACGGACAGGGTCGCCTCAGCCCCAGCATTTT
TRBJ2-6	-	-	TRBV19	CASSFGGRSGANVLTF	TGTGCCAGTAGTTTCGGGGGCCGCTCTGGGGCCAACGTCCTGACTTTC